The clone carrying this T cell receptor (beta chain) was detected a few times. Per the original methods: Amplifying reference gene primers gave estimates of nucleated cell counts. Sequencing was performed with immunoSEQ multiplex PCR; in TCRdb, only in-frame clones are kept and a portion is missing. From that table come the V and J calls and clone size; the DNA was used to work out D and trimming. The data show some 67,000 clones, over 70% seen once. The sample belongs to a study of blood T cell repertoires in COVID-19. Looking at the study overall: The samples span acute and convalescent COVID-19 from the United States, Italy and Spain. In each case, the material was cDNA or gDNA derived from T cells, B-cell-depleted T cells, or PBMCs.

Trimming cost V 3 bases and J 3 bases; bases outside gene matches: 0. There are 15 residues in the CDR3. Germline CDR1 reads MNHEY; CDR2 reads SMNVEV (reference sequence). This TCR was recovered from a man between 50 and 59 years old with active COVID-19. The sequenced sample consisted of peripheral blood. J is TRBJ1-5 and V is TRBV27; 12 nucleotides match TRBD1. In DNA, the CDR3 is TGTGCCAGCAGTTTGGGACAGGGGGCCAATCAGCCCCAGCATTTT. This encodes CASSLGQGANQPQHF.